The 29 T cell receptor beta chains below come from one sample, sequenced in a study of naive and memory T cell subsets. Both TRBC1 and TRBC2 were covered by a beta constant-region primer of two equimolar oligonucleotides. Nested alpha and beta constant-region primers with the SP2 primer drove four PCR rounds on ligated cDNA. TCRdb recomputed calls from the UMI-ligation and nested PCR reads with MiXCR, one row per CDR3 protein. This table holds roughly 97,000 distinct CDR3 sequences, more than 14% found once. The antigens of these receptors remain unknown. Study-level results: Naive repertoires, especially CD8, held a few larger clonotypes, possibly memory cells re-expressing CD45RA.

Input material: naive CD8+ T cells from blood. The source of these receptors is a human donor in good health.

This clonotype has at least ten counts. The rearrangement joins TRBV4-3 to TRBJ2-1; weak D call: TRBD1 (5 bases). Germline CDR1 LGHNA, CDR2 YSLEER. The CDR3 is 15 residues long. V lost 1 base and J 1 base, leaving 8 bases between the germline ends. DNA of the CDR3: TGCGCCAGCAGCCAAGGGTCAGGGTCCTACAATGAGCAGTTCTTC. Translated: CASSQGSGSYNEQFF.

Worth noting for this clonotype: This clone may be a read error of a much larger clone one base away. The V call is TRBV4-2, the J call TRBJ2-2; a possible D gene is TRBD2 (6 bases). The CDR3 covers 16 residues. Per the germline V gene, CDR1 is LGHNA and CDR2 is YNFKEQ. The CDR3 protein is CGSSPRLGEVTGELFF. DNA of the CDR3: TGTGGCAGCAGCCCCCGATTGGGGGAGGTCACCGGGGAGCTGTTTTTT.

The CDR3 protein is CASKERGTDTQYF. The CDR3, as DNA: TGTGCCAGCAAGGAGCGAGGCACAGATACGCAGTATTTT. The V call is TRBV2, the J call TRBJ2-3; D gene uncertain. The CDR3 covers 13 residues. Per germline, CDR1 SNHLY and CDR2 FYNNEI. Trimming took 7 bases from V and 1 from J, leaving 9 bases between them.

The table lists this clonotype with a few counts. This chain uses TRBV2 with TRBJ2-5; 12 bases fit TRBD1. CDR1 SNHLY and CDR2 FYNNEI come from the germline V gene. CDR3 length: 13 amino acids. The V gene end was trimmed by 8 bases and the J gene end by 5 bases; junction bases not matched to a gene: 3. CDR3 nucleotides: TGTGCCAGCCGGGACAGGGGGCGGGAGACCCAGTACTTC. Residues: CASRDRGRETQYF. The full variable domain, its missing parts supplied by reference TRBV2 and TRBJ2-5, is EPEVTQTPSHQVTQMGQEVILRCVPISNHLYFYWYRQILGQKVEFLVSFYNNEISEKSEIFDDQFSVERPDGSNFTLKIRSTKLEDSAMYFCASRDRGRETQYFGPGTRLLVL.

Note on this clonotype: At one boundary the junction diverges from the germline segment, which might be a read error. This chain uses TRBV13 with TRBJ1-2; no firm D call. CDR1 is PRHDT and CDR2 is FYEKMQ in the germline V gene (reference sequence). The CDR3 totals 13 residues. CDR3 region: CASSLQDLEAAQF. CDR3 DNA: TGTGCCAGCAGCTTACAAGATCTAGAGGCAGCCCAATTC.

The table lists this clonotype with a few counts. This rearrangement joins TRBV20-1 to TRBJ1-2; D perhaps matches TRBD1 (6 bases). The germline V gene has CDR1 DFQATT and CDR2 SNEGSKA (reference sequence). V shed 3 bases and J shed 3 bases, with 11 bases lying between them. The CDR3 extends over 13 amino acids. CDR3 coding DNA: TGCAGTGCTAGTGGGGGCGCGGACTATGGCTACACCTTC. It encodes CSASGGADYGYTF.

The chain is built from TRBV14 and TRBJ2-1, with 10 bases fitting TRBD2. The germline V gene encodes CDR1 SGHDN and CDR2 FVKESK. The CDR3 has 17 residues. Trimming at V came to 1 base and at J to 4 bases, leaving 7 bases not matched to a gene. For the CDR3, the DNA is TGTGCCAGCAGCCAAGTATCCCTAGCGGGGGTATACAATGAGCAGTTCTTC. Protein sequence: CASSQVSLAGVYNEQFF.

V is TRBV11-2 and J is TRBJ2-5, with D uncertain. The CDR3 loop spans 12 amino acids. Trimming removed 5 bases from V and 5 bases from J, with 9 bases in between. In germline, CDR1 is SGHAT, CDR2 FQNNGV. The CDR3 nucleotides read TGTGCCAGCAGCCGGGCGATGGAGACCCAGTACTTC. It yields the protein CASSRAMETQYF.

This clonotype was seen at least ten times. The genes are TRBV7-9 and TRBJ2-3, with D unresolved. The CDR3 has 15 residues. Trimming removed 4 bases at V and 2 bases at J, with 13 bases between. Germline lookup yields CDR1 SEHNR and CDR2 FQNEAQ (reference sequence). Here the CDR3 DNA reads TGTGCCAGCAGCTCTGGGGATTTATACACAGATACGCAGTATTTT. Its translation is CASSSGDLYTDTQYF. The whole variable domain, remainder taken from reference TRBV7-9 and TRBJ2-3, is DTGVSQNPRHKITKRGQNVTFRCDPISEHNRLYWYRQTLGQGPEFLTYFQNEAQLEKSRLLSDRFSAERPKGSFSTLEIQRTEQGDSAMYLCASSSGDLYTDTQYFGPGTRLTVL.

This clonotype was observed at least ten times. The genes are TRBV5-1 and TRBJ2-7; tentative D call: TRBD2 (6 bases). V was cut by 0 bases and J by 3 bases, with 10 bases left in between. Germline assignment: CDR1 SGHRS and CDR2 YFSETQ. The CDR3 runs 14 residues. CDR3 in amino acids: CASSLGLANYEQYF. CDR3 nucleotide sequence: TGCGCCAGCAGCTTGGGTCTAGCGAACTACGAGCAGTACTTC.

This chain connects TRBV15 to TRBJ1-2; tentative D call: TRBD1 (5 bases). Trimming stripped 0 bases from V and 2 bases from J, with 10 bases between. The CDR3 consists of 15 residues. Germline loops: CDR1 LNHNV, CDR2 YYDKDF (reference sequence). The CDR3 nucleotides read TGTGCCACCAGCAGAGATCTCGACAGAAACTATGGCTACACCTTC. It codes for CATSRDLDRNYGYTF.

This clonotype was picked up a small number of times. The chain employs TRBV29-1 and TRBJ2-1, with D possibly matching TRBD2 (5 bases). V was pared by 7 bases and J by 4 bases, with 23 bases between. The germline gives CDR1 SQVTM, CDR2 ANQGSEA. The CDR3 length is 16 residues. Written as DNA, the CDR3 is TGCAGCGCCGTGGGTGTAGCATTGACGGGATACAATGAGCAGTTCTTC. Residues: CSAVGVALTGYNEQFF.

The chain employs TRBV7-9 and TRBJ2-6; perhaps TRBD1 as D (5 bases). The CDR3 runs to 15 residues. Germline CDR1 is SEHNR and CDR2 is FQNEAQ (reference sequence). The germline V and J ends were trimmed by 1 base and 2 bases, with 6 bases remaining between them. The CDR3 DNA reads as TGTGCCAGCAGCTTAGGCAGGGCTGGGGCCAACGTCCTGACTTTC. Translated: CASSLGRAGANVLTF.

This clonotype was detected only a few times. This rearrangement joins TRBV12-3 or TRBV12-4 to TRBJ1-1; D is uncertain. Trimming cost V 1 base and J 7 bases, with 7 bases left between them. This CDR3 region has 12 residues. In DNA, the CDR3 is TGTGCCAGCAGTTTAGACAGCAGTGAAGCTTTCTTT. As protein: CASSLDSSEAFF.

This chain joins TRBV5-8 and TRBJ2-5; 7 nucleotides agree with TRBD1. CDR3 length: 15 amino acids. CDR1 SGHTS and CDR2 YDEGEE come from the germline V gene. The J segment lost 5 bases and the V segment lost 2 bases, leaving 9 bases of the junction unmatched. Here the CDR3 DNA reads TGTGCCAGCAGCTTCGTGCACAGGGGCGGGGAGACCCAGTACTTC. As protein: CASSFVHRGGETQYF.

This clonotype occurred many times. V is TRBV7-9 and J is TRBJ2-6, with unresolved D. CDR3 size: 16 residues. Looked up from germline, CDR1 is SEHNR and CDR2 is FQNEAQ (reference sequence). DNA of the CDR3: TGTGTTATCAAAGGGAACAGTTTCTCTGGGGCCAACGTCCTGACTTTC. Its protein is CVIKGNSFSGANVLTF.

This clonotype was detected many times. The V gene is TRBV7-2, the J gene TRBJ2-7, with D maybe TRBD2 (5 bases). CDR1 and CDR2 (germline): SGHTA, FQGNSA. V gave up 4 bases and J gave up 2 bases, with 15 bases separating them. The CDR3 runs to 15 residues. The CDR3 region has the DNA TGTGCCAGCAGCTCCGCGACTACTTCCCCCTACGAGCAGTACTTC. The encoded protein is CASSSATTSPYEQYF. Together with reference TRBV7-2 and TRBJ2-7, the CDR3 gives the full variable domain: GAGVSQSPSNKVTEKGKDVELRCDPISGHTALYWYRQSLGQGLEFLIYFQGNSAPDKSGLPSDRFSAERTGGSVSTLTIQRTQQEDSAVYLCASSSATTSPYEQYFGPGTRLTVT.

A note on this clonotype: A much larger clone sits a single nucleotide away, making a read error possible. The CDR3 loop is CVSSSGGTGDYNEQFF. The CDR3 coding sequence is TGTGTCAGCAGCTCGGGCGGGACAGGGGACTACAATGAGCAGTTCTTC. This chain links TRBV13 with TRBJ2-1; 10 nucleotides agree with TRBD1. This CDR3 is 16 amino acids long. Germline-derived CDR1 and CDR2 are PRHDT and FYEKMQ (reference sequence).

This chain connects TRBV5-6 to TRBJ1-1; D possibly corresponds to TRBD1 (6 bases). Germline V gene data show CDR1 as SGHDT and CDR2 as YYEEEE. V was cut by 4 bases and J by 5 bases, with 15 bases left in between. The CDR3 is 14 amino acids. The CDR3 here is CASSINTGRTEAFF. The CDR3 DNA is TGTGCCAGCAGCATTAATACAGGGCGAACTGAAGCTTTCTTT.

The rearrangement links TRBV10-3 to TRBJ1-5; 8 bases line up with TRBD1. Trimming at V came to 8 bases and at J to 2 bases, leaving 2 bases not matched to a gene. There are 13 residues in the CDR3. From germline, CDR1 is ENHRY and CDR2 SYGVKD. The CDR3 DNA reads TGTGCCATCGGGACAGGAGGCAATCAGCCCCAGCATTTT. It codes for CAIGTGGNQPQHF.

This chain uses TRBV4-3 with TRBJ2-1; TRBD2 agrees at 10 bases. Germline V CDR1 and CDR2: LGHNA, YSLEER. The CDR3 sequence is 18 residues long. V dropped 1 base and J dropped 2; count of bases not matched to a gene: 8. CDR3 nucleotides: TGCGCCAGCAGCCAAGTTCTAAAGCGGGGGGGCGCCTACAATGAGCAGTTCTTC. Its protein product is CASSQVLKRGGAYNEQFF.

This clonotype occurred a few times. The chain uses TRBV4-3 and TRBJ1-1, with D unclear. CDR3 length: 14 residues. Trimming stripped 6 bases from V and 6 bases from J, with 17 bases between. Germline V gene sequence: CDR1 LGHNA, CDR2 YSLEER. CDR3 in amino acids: CASSYGEGMAEAFF. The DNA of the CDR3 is TGCGCCAGCAGTTACGGGGAGGGAATGGCTGAAGCTTTCTTT.

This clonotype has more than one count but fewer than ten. CDR3 sequence reads: CASSPLDGDPYEQYF. DNA of the CDR3: TGTGCCAGCAGTCCGCTGGACGGGGACCCCTACGAGCAGTACTTC. The chain carries TRBV27 and TRBJ2-7, with D perhaps assigned TRBD1 or TRBD2 (5 bases each). CDR1 is MNHEY, CDR2 SMNVEV, per germline (reference sequence). Trimming pared 5 bases from V and 2 bases from J, leaving 16 bases between. This CDR3 spans 15 amino acids.

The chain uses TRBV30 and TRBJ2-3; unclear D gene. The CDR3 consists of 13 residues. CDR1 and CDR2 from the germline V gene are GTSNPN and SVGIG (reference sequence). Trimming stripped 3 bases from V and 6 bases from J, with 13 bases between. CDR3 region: CAWSLANGDTQYF. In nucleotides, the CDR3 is TGTGCCTGGAGCCTCGCAAATGGGGATACGCAGTATTTT.

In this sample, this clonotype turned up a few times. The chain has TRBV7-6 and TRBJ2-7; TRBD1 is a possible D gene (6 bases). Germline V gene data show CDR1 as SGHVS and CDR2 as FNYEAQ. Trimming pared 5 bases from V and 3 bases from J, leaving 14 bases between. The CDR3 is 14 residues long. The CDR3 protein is CASSPRTQGYEQYF. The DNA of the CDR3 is TGTGCCAGCAGCCCTCGCACACAGGGCTACGAGCAGTACTTC.

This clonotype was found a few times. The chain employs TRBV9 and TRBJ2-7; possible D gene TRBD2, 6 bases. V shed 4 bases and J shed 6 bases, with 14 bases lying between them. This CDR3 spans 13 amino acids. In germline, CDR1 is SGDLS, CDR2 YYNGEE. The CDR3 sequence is CASSPGVGGEQYF. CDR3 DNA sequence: TGTGCCAGCAGCCCCGGCGTCGGGGGCGAGCAGTACTTC.

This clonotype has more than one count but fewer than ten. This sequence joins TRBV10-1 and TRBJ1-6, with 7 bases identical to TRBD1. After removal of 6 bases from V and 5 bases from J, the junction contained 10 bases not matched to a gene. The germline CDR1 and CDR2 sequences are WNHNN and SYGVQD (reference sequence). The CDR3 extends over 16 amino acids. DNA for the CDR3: TGCGCCAGCAGGGGCCTGGGACAGCTTGATAATTCACCCCTCCACTTT. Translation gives CASRGLGQLDNSPLHF.

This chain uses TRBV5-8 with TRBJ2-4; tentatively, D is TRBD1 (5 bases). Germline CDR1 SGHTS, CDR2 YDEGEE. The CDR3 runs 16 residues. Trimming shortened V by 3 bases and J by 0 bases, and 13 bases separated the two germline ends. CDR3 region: CASSSARQLAKNIQYF. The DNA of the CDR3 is TGTGCCAGCAGCTCGGCCAGACAGTTAGCCAAAAACATTCAGTACTTC.

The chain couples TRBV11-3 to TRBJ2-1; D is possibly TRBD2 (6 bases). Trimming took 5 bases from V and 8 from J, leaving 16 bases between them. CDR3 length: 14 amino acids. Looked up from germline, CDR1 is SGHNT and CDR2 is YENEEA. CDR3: CASSEPGVGHEQFF. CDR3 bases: TGTGCCAGCAGCGAACCGGGGGTGGGCCATGAGCAGTTCTTC.